The clone carrying this TCR beta chain has a handful of counts. The record originates from a study of human T cells and chemical hapten exposure. Looking at the study overall: Upper-back patch tests with 0.01% DPC were read at 6 days. Mostly female, the patients presented with alopecia areata, totalis or universalis.

Unique molecular identifiers were attached to individual cDNA molecules within the library. In the study's own analysis: A typical sample had approximately 93,000 TCRs, with about 20,000 to 700,000 overall. MiXCR, applied by TCRdb to the RACE reads, yields one record per CDR3 protein. The V and J calls here are based on TCRdb, not the publication. The repertoire consists of tens of thousands of distinct CDR3 sequences, with over 9.5% occurring once and the leading ten covering approximately 3.7%. The time point: patch test 1, 2 weeks after DPC sensitization. Stated treatment: therapeutic diphenylcyclopropenone sensitization with weekly scalp DPC. The origin of this receptor is a woman aged 60 to 75 with alopecia areata. Some clones in this sample may be carry-over from other donors' samples. The sequencing used whole blood, collected in connection with sensitization to the hapten diphenylcyclopropenone (DPC).

CDR3 DNA sequence: TGTGCCAGCCTGACAGCGAACACCGGGGAGCTGTTTTTT. Protein product: CASLTANTGELFF. The chain uses TRBV11-2 and TRBJ2-2; D perhaps matches TRBD1 (5 bases). V was cut by 8 bases and J by 0 bases, with 7 bases left in between. Germline CDR1 SGHAT, CDR2 FQNNGV. The CDR3 has 13 residues.